One and the same sample provided the 8 T cell receptor beta chains below, sequenced in a study of post-analysis software for immune sequencing data. General study findings and limits: Patients had higher frequencies than controls of roughly five TRBV segments, including TRBV5-6, TRBV5-1 and TRBV20-1.

Built from TCR beta cDNA, the libraries had unique molecular identifiers in them. From the PCR reads, TCRdb called clonotypes with MiXCR, one entry per CDR3 protein. The sample lists hundreds of thousands of distinct CDR3 sequences; roughly 29% were seen once. The antigens of these receptors remain unknown. The sequencing sample was made of blood. The receptors originated from a girl aged 10 to 17 with multiple sclerosis.

The sample holds a few counts of this clonotype. The chain joins TRBV7-2 to TRBJ2-5; D is possibly TRBD2 (6 bases). The DNA matches TRBJ2-7 better at its end, which makes the J call doubtful. Germline V gives CDR1 SGHTA, CDR2 FQGNSA. The CDR3 contains 14 residues. The CDR3 coding sequence is TGTGCCAGCAGCTTCGCGGAGGGGCCTCACGAGCAGTACTTC. This encodes CASSFAEGPHEQYF.

The rearrangement joins TRBV6-4 to TRBJ2-1, with 8 bases matching TRBD2. After removal of 3 bases from V and 4 bases from J, the junction contained 8 bases not matched to a gene. This CDR3 region has 16 residues. Germline V gives CDR1 MRHNA, CDR2 SNTAGT. This chain's CDR3 is CASSEILAALYNEQFF. The CDR3 DNA is TGTGCCAGCAGTGAGATACTAGCGGCCCTATACAATGAGCAGTTCTTC.

The chain couples TRBV6-6 to TRBJ2-1; 11 nucleotides align to TRBD2. From germline, CDR1 is MNHNY and CDR2 SVGAGI (reference sequence). The CDR3 is 15 residues long. The J segment lost 4 bases and the V segment lost 10 bases, leaving 9 bases of the junction unmatched. The CDR3 DNA reads as TGTGCCATTAAAAAGGGACTAGCGGAATACAATGAGCAGTTCTTC. Amino acid sequence: CAIKKGLAEYNEQFF.

This clonotype was seen only a few times. The chain combines TRBV6-5 with TRBJ1-5; D unresolved. The V end was cut by 0 bases, the J end by 2 bases, with 8 bases between. This CDR3 contains 15 residues. The germline V gene encodes CDR1 MNHEY and CDR2 SVGAGI. CDR3 sequence reads: CASSYSGLGNQPQHF. The DNA for the CDR3 is TGTGCCAGCAGTTACTCAGGGTTAGGCAATCAGCCCCAGCATTTT.

This clonotype came up once. V and J are TRBV4-1 and TRBJ2-7; perhaps D is TRBD1 or TRBD2 (6 bases each). Trimming pared 4 bases from V and 4 bases from J, leaving 17 bases between. Germline V CDR1 and CDR2: MGHRA, YSYEKL. The CDR3 totals 15 residues. The CDR3 coding sequence is TGCGCCAGCAGCCCCGGGACAAGGGGGGCTTACGAGCAGTACTTC. Protein: CASSPGTRGAYEQYF.

This clonotype has only a few counts. The chain employs TRBV12-3 or TRBV12-4 and TRBJ2-5, with 12 bases matching TRBD2. The CDR3 totals 16 residues. V gave up 5 bases and J gave up 5 bases; unmatched junction bases: 9. The CDR3 here is CASSTRLAGARETQYF. In nucleotides, the CDR3 is TGTGCCAGCAGTACCAGACTAGCGGGGGCCAGGGAGACCCAGTACTTC.

The chain combines TRBV3-1 with TRBJ1-5, with 7 bases lining up with TRBD1. CDR3 length equals 22 residues. Germline V lookup: CDR1 LGHDT, CDR2 YNNKEL (reference sequence). With 0 bases clipped from V and 2 bases from J, the junction kept 22 bases outside the gene matches. This CDR3 is CASSQDMSSGTAKSAGNQPQHF. CDR3 bases: TGTGCCAGCAGCCAAGATATGTCGTCGGGGACAGCAAAATCGGCGGGCAATCAGCCCCAGCATTTT.

This clonotype came up a few times. This chain uses TRBV12-5 with TRBJ2-7; D ambiguous. The J call could be wrong; TRBJ2-5 is a better fit for the DNA end. The CDR3 runs to 12 residues. The germline CDR1 and CDR2 sequences are LGHNT and FRNRAP. CDR3 nucleotides: TGTGCTAGTGGTTTGTTGGGAGAGACCCAGTACTTC. It specifies CASGLLGETQYF.